What follows are 27 T cell receptor beta chains derived from one specimen sequenced in a study of blood T cell repertoires in COVID-19. Here immunoSEQ multiplex PCR was the method, and the copy in TCRdb shows in-frame clones only, minus some. Found here are some 200,000 clones, less than 90% of them singletons; the top ten hold 15% to 20%. Sample: peripheral blood. The source of these receptors is an elderly woman with active or convalescent COVID-19.

This clone was detected only a few times. Different DNA sequences within this sample yield the same CDR3. This chain connects TRBV28 to TRBJ2-1; 7 nucleotides match TRBD1. The CDR3 covers 12 residues. From germline, CDR1 is MDHEN and CDR2 SYDVKM. The V gene end was trimmed by 7 bases and the J gene end by 8 bases; junction bases not matched to a gene: 5. CDR3 residues: CASTTQGDEQFF. Here the CDR3 DNA reads TGTGCCAGCACTACGCAGGGGGATGAGCAGTTCTTC.

The V call is TRBV4-2, the J call TRBJ2-5, with D perhaps TRBD2 (7 bases). Germline CDR1 LGHNA, CDR2 YNFKEQ. The CDR3 extends over 13 amino acids. The V and J ends lost 2 bases and 5 bases respectively, with 9 bases between them. CDR3 bases: TGTGCCAGCAGCCAAAGGGGGGGGGAGACCCAGTACTTC. It is translated as CASSQRGGETQYF.

This clone has only a few counts. The genes are TRBV11-3 and TRBJ1-1; D is perhaps TRBD1 (5 bases). CDR3 length equals 14 residues. Germline V gene data show CDR1 as SGHNT and CDR2 as YENEEA. Trimming stripped 5 bases from V and 4 bases from J, with 14 bases between. The CDR3 loop is CASSATKGPTEAFF. In nucleotides, the CDR3 is TGTGCCAGCAGCGCAACAAAGGGGCCCACTGAAGCTTTCTTT.

CDR3 nucleotide sequence: TGTGCTAGTGGTTTGGTTCTGCAAGAGACCCAGTACTTC. This gives the protein CASGLVLQETQYF. The chain employs TRBV12-5 and TRBJ2-5; D unclear. The V gene lost 0 bases and the J gene lost 2 bases, with 4 bases spanning the gap. Germline V gene sequence: CDR1 LGHNT, CDR2 FRNRAP. CDR3 size: 13 residues. Variable domain in full (rest from reference TRBV12-5 and TRBJ2-5): DARVTQTPRHKVTEMGQEVTMRCQPILGHNTVFWYRQTMMQGLELLAYFRNRAPLDDSGMPKDRFSAEMPDATLATLKIQPSEPRDSAVYFCASGLVLQETQYFGPGTRLLVL.

This clone appeared a few times. The chain links TRBV30 to TRBJ2-7, with D possibly matching TRBD1 (5 bases). The ends were cut back, 2 bases at V and 1 base at J, with 15 bases in the middle. This CDR3 is built from 15 residues. Germline V gene data show CDR1 as GTSNPN and CDR2 as SVGIG (reference sequence). The CDR3 sequence is CAWSPRGGRSYEQYF. The CDR3 DNA reads TGTGCCTGGAGTCCAAGGGGTGGCAGGTCCTACGAGCAGTACTTC.

This clone has just a few counts. The chain employs TRBV27 and TRBJ1-2, with 12 bases identical to TRBD1. Trimming cost V 5 bases and J 4 bases; bases outside gene matches: 14. Looked up from germline, CDR1 is MNHEY and CDR2 is SMNVEV (reference sequence). The CDR3 has 18 residues. CDR3 sequence: CASSLDSGTGGAGYGYTF. CDR3 nucleotide sequence: TGTGCCAGCAGTCTCGACTCCGGGACAGGGGGCGCGGGCTATGGCTACACCTTC.

The chain has TRBV24-1 and TRBJ2-3; TRBD2 is a possible D gene (5 bases). This CDR3 contains 15 residues. Trimming took off 3 bases at V and 1 base at J, with 10 bases between the two ends. Germline V gene lookup returns CDR1 KGHDR and CDR2 SFDVKD. This CDR3 is CATSDSGLGTDTQYF. DNA of the CDR3: TGTGCCACCAGTGATAGCGGACTGGGCACAGATACGCAGTATTTT.

CDR3 sequence reads: CASTSGQGPSSGYGYTF. The CDR3 DNA sequence: TGTGCCAGCACTTCGGGACAGGGTCCCTCGTCGGGCTATGGCTACACCTTC. The chain couples TRBV5-4 to TRBJ1-2; 9 positions match TRBD1. Germline lookup yields CDR1 SGHNT and CDR2 YYREEE (reference sequence). The CDR3 runs to 17 residues. Trimming at V came to 6 bases and at J to 4 bases, leaving 16 bases not matched to a gene.

With respect to this clone: A much bigger clone sits one base away, suggesting this may be a read error. J is TRBJ1-4 and V is TRBV9; a possible D gene is TRBD1 (5 bases). CDR1 SGDLS and CDR2 YYNGEE come from the germline V gene. The V and J ends lost 4 bases and 5 bases respectively, with 12 bases between them. The CDR3 sequence is 14 residues long. CDR3 region: CASSPNKGNEKLFF. Written as DNA, the CDR3 is TGTGCCAGCAGCCCGAACAAGGGGAATGAAAAACTGTTTTTT.

V gene TRBV27 combines with J gene TRBJ2-3, with D maybe TRBD1 (5 bases). The CDR3 has 17 residues. Per the germline V gene, CDR1 is MNHEY and CDR2 is SMNVEV (reference sequence). V was cut by 5 bases and J by 7 bases, with 25 bases left in between. The CDR3 bases are TGTGCCAGCAGTCCGGACACGAAAGCCCAGGAACTCTATACGCAGTATTTT. This sequence encodes CASSPDTKAQELYTQYF.

This CDR3 is CASSTGLAGGYEQYF. In nucleotides, the CDR3 is TGTGCCAGTAGTACGGGACTAGCGGGAGGTTACGAGCAGTACTTC. The V and J genes are TRBV19 and TRBJ2-7, with 15 bases aligning to TRBD2. Losses at the gene ends were 4 bases for V and 4 bases for J; bases not matched to a gene: 2. The CDR3 covers 15 residues. Per germline, CDR1 LNHDA and CDR2 SQIVND (reference sequence).

V is TRBV5-1 and J is TRBJ1-3; TRBD1 matches 9 bases. The V and J ends lost 4 bases and 2 bases, in that order; junction bases with no gene match: 10. CDR1 is SGHRS and CDR2 is YFSETQ in the germline V gene. The CDR3 totals 17 residues. The CDR3 DNA is TGCGCCAGCAGCCGCGACAGGGGGTCAGGTGCTGGAAACACCATATATTTT. Translated, it gives CASSRDRGSGAGNTIYF.

The J gene is TRBJ1-4, the V gene TRBV4-1; D is uncertain. The V and J ends lost 4 bases and 8 bases respectively, with 17 bases between them. The CDR3 extends over 15 amino acids. Germline CDR1 reads MGHRA; CDR2 reads YSYEKL. CDR3 DNA: TGCGCCAGCAGCCCTAGGTCGGCGACTGGAGAAAAACTGTTTTTT. Protein: CASSPRSATGEKLFF.

The rearrangement joins TRBV7-2 to TRBJ1-6; D is unclear. Trimming took 3 bases from V and 7 from J, leaving 13 bases between them. The CDR3 runs to 15 residues. Germline loops: CDR1 SGHTA, CDR2 FQGNSA. The CDR3 reads CASSFYTTANSPLHF. The DNA for the CDR3 is TGTGCCAGCAGCTTCTATACCACAGCAAATTCACCCCTCCACTTT.

CDR3 sequence reads: CASSFRRQGGTEAFF. The CDR3 nucleotides are TGCGCCAGCAGCTTCCGACGACAGGGGGGGACTGAAGCTTTCTTT. This rearrangement joins TRBV5-1 to TRBJ1-1, with TRBD1 matching over 9 bases. Germline values: CDR1 SGHRS, CDR2 YFSETQ. The CDR3 consists of 15 residues. J lost 5 bases, V lost 2 bases, and 7 bases had no gene match.

This clone has more than one count but fewer than ten. The chain employs TRBV2 and TRBJ1-6; TRBD1 matches 9 bases. V was pared by 5 bases and J by 7 bases, with 6 bases of the junction left unmatched. This CDR3 is built from 15 residues. Germline V CDR1 and CDR2: SNHLY, FYNNEI. The CDR3 reads CASSPQGAENSPLHF. CDR3 nucleotide sequence: TGTGCCAGCAGTCCACAGGGGGCGGAAAATTCACCCCTCCACTTT.

This rearrangement joins TRBV5-4 to TRBJ2-7; 9 bases are shared with TRBD1. From germline, CDR1 is SGHNT and CDR2 YYREEE (reference sequence). This CDR3 is 15 amino acids long. Trimming took 4 bases from V and 3 from J; bases not matched to a gene: 8. CDR3 nucleotides: TGTGCCAGCAGCCCCGGGACAGGGAGTATCTACGAGCAGTACTTC. Protein product: CASSPGTGSIYEQYF. Drawing the rest from reference TRBV5-4 and TRBJ2-7, the complete variable domain is ETGVTQSPTHLIKTRGQQVTLRCSSQSGHNTVSWYQQALGQGPQFIFQYYREEENGRGNFPPRFSGLQFPNYSSELNVNALELDDSALYLCASSPGTGSIYEQYFGPGTRLTVT.

This clone was found once. This chain uses TRBV3-1 (or the pseudogene TRBV3-2) with TRBJ2-5; 7 bases agree with TRBD1. The CDR3 length is 14 residues. Germline CDR1 is LGHDT and CDR2 is YNNKEL (reference sequence). V dropped 0 bases and J dropped 7; count of bases not matched to a gene: 5. The CDR3 DNA is TGTGCCAGCAGCCAAGAAATAGGGGGCCGGACCCAGTACTTC. Protein product: CASSQEIGGRTQYF.

The chain recombines TRBV7-9 with TRBJ1-4; no reliable D call. The germline V and J ends were trimmed by 5 bases and 8 bases, with 12 bases remaining between them. The germline CDR1 and CDR2 sequences are SEHNR and FQNEAQ (reference sequence). The length of the CDR3 is 13 residues. The chain's CDR3 is CASSPTRGEKLFF. The CDR3 DNA reads TGTGCCAGCAGCCCTACCCGAGGCGAAAAACTGTTTTTT.

The V gene is TRBV27, the J gene TRBJ2-7; TRBD1 might be the D (5 bases). The CDR3 sequence is 14 residues long. In germline, CDR1 is MNHEY, CDR2 SMNVEV (reference sequence). The germline V and J ends were trimmed by 2 bases and 4 bases, with 12 bases remaining between them. The CDR3 is CASSLIGAGYEQYF. The CDR3 DNA sequence: TGTGCCAGCAGTTTAATAGGGGCAGGATACGAGCAGTACTTC.

The sample holds a few counts of this clone. The rearrangement links TRBV19 to TRBJ1-1; the match to TRBD1 covers 8 bases. Per germline, CDR1 LNHDA and CDR2 SQIVND (reference sequence). Unmatched junction bases numbered 3, after V lost 3 bases and J lost 3 bases. There are 14 residues in the CDR3. In nucleotides, the CDR3 is TGTGCCAGTAGTATTCAGGGGGCCCACACTGAAGCTTTCTTT. Translating it yields CASSIQGAHTEAFF.

V is TRBV6-2 or TRBV6-3 and J is TRBJ2-2; D is possibly TRBD2 (6 bases). CDR3 length: 16 amino acids. The V gene's germline CDR1 is MNHEY and CDR2 SVGEGT. The ends were cut back, 0 bases at V and 4 bases at J, with 12 bases in the middle. This CDR3 is CASSYSATSPTGELFF. CDR3 DNA: TGTGCCAGCAGTTACTCAGCGACTAGTCCCACCGGGGAGCTGTTTTTT.

The chain links TRBV28 to TRBJ2-7, with D uncertain. Trimming cost V 6 bases and J 2 bases, with 8 bases left between them. The CDR3 length is 12 residues. Germline V gene lookup returns CDR1 MDHEN and CDR2 SYDVKM. The CDR3 bases are TGTGCCAGCAGCTCAACTCCCTACGAGCAGTACTTC. It yields the protein CASSSTPYEQYF.

The sample holds a few counts of this clone. V and J are TRBV7-9 and TRBJ1-2; the D gene is possibly TRBD1 (6 bases). V was trimmed by 1 base and J by 9 bases, leaving 12 bases between them. This CDR3 contains 13 residues. Germline V gene sequence: CDR1 SEHNR, CDR2 FQNEAQ (reference sequence). CDR3 loop: CASSLDREKRYTF. The CDR3 bases are TGTGCCAGCAGCTTAGACAGGGAGAAGCGCTACACCTTC.

In its sample, this clone was seen a few times. The chain uses TRBV3-1 (or the pseudogene TRBV3-2) and TRBJ2-2; D unresolved. The V and J ends lost 1 base and 4 bases respectively, with 7 bases between them. Germline CDR1 is LGHDT and CDR2 is YNNKEL (reference sequence). The CDR3 is 14 amino acids. CDR3 sequence reads: CASSQGLGTGELFF. As DNA, the CDR3 is TGTGCCAGCAGCCAAGGACTTGGCACCGGGGAGCTGTTTTTT.

The chain joins TRBV23-1 to TRBJ2-7, with D possibly being TRBD2 (7 bases). TRBV23-1 is filed as an ORF, its function uncertain. V lost 2 bases and J 3 bases, leaving 23 bases between the germline ends. This CDR3 contains 18 residues. CDR3 in DNA: TGCGCCAGCAGTCAACGAGGGGGGGCCCTCCTGCCTTACTACGAGCAGTACTTC. It codes for CASSQRGGALLPYYEQYF.

The V and J genes are TRBV3-1 (or the pseudogene TRBV3-2) and TRBJ1-3; 7 nucleotides line up with TRBD1. CDR1 and CDR2 (germline): LGHDT, YNNKEL (reference sequence). The V gene end was trimmed by 0 bases and the J gene end by 4 bases; junction bases not matched to a gene: 15. CDR3 size: 19 residues. The CDR3 region has the DNA TGTGCCAGCAGCCAAGAGAGTACCCGGACCAGACAGGGAGGAAACACCATATATTTT. Its protein is CASSQESTRTRQGGNTIYF.